The 5 T cell receptor beta chains given below trace back to one sample, sequenced in a study of T-cell reconstitution after alpha-beta-depleted transplantation in children. Construction of the TCRbeta library involved unique molecular identifiers. One entry per CDR3 protein results from TCRdb running MiXCR on the PCR reads. The profile covers about 230,000 distinct CDR3 sequences, with 9.7% appearing a single time and approximately 4.7% taken by the ten largest. The sequenced sample was PBMCs from the stem cell graft donor, obtained from the stem cell graft. These receptor sequences come from a human donor who donated a stem cell graft to a child with SCID.

The chain couples TRBV5-1 to TRBJ1-1, with D possibly matching TRBD1 (6 bases). Germline V gives CDR1 SGHRS, CDR2 YFSETQ. Deletions cut 4 bases from V and 0 bases from J, with 13 bases between. The CDR3 is 15 amino acids. The DNA for the CDR3 is TGCGCCAGCAGCGGGCAGGGGACTATGAACACTGAAGCTTTCTTT. Amino acids: CASSGQGTMNTEAFF. The whole variable domain, filled in from reference TRBV5-1 and TRBJ1-1, reads KAGVTQTPRYLIKTRGQQVTLSCSPISGHRSVSWYQQTPGQGLQFLFEYFSETQRNKGNFPGRFSGRQFSNSRSEMNVSTLELGDSALYLCASSGQGTMNTEAFFGQGTRLTVV.

This clonotype was seen repeatedly, ten times or more. CDR3 sequence (DNA): TGTGCCAGCAGCGCTACCCTCTCCTACGAGCAGTACTTC. Encoded protein: CASSATLSYEQYF. This chain links TRBV3-1 with TRBJ2-7; D unclear. CDR3 length: 13 amino acids. CDR1 LGHDT and CDR2 YNNKEL come from the germline V gene (reference sequence). V was cut by 5 bases and J by 0 bases, with 8 bases left in between.

This chain links TRBV24-1 with TRBJ2-1, with D possibly matching TRBD2 (6 bases). CDR3 size: 12 residues. V was cut by 9 bases and J by 4 bases, with 9 bases left in between. Germline CDR1 KGHDR, CDR2 SFDVKD. The CDR3 nucleotides are TGTGCCACCGGGGGAGGATACAATGAGCAGTTCTTC. Amino acid sequence: CATGGGYNEQFF.

This clonotype has a count of ten or more. V and J are TRBV12-3 or TRBV12-4 and TRBJ1-4; tentatively, D is TRBD1 (5 bases). CDR3 length equals 14 residues. V was cut by 2 bases and J by 8 bases, with 12 bases left in between. CDR3 loop: CASSLSAGREKLFF. CDR3 coding DNA: TGTGCCAGCAGTTTATCGGCAGGGAGGGAAAAACTGTTTTTT.

The rearrangement joins TRBV2 to TRBJ1-5; weak D call: TRBD1 (5 bases). Trimming took 5 bases from V and 8 from J, leaving 16 bases between them. This CDR3 is 14 amino acids long. Per the germline V gene, CDR1 is SNHLY and CDR2 is FYNNEI. The CDR3 DNA sequence: TGTGCCAGCAGTATGAGGGGCTGGCTCGAGCCCCAGCATTTT. It is translated as CASSMRGWLEPQHF.